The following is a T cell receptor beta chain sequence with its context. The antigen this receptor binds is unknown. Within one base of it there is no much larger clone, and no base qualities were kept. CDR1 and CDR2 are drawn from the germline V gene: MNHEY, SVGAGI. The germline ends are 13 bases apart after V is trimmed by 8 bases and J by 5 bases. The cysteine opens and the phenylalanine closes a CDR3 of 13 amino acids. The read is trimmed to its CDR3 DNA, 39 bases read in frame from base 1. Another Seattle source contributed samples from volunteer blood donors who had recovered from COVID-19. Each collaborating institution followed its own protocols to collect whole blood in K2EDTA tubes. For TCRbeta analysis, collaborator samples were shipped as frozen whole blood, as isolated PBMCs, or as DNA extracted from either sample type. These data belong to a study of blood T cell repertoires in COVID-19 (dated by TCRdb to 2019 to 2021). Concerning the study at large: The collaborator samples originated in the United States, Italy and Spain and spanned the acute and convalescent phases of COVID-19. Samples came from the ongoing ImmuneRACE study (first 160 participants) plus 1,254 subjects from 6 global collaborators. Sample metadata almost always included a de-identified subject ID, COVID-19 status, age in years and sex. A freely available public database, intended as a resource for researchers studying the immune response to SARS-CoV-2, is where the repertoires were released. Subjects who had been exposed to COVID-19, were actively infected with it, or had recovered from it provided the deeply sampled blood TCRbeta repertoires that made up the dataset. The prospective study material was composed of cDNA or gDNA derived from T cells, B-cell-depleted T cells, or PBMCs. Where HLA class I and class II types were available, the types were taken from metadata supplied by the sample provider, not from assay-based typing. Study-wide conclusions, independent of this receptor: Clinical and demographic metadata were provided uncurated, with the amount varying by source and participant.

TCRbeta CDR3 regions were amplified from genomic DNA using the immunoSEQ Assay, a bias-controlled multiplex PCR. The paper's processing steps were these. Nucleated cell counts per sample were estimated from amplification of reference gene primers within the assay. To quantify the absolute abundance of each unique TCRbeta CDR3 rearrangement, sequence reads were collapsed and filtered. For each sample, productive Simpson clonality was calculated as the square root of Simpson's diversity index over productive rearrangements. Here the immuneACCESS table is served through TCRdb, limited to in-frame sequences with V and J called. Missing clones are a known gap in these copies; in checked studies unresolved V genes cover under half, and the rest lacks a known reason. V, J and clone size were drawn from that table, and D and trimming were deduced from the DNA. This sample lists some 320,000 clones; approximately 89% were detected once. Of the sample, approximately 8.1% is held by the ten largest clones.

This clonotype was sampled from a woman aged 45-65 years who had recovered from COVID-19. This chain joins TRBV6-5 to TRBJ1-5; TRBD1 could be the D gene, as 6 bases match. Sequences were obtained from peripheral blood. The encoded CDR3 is CASRGGAYQPQHF. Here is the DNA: TGTGCCAGCCGGGGGGGCGCTTATCAGCCCCAGCATTTT.